Presented here are 3 T cell receptor beta chains from one specimen sequenced in a study of blood T cell repertoires in COVID-19. Some clones are missing from TCRdb's copy, which holds only in-frame ones; the method was immunoSEQ multiplex PCR. The sample has hundreds of thousands of clones; about 90% are singletons. Sequencing was done on a sample of PBMCs or T cells enriched from blood (not recorded which). All receptors derive from a man aged 25 to 40 who had recovered from COVID-19.

The chain carries TRBV19 and TRBJ1-1; 8 nucleotides agree with TRBD1. The CDR3 runs 17 residues. The V and J ends lost 3 bases and 0 bases, in that order; junction bases with no gene match: 9. The germline V gene has CDR1 LNHDA and CDR2 SQIVND (reference sequence). CDR3 sequence (DNA): TGTGCCAGTAGTATTCCCATGACAGGGGATATGAACACTGAAGCTTTCTTT. Protein: CASSIPMTGDMNTEAFF.

The chain has TRBV7-6 and TRBJ1-3; 7 positions match TRBD1. The CDR3 is made up of 16 amino acids. V shed 1 base, J shed 7 bases, and the junction held 10 bases outside the gene matches. Germline values: CDR1 SGHVS, CDR2 FNYEAQ. The CDR3 sequence is CASSLGGTATRNTIYF. The CDR3 DNA is TGTGCCAGCAGCTTAGGGGGGACAGCGACCCGGAACACCATATATTTT.

This clone appeared once. V and J are TRBV11-3 and TRBJ2-1; 9 nucleotides align to TRBD2. V lost 3 bases and J lost 9; bases outside the gene matches: 9. This CDR3 has 15 residues. CDR1 and CDR2 from the germline V gene are SGHNT and YENEEA. This CDR3 is CASSLRTSASGEQFF. In DNA form, the CDR3 reads TGTGCCAGCAGCTTGCGGACTAGCGCGTCTGGTGAGCAGTTCTTC.